This paragraph reports one T cell receptor beta chain. Its matching antigen is unknown. Profiled with immunoSEQ multiplex PCR; TCRdb holds only in-frame clones, not every one. This table has approximately 94,000 clones, roughly 86% appearing once. The CDR3 totals 14 residues. V lost 6 bases, J lost 4 bases, and 4 bases stayed unmatched. CDR1 is MDHEN, CDR2 SYDVKM, per germline. This sample was included in a study of T cell responses to AZD1222 COVID-19 vaccine. Study findings and constraints: Within unmutated variant regions lay the reported targets of nearly half of spike-specific TCRs. Dominant CD4 TCR responses targeted spike regions 160-218 and 743-854. All repertoire sampling was performed exclusively after the peak T cell response. Mostly white British, mostly female donors; authors suggested clonal diversity may be underestimated.

V and J are TRBV28 and TRBJ1-5; 9 bases align to TRBD1. The sequencing here drew on peripheral blood, taken on day 0 of MenACWY control vaccination. The clonotype was recovered from an adult in good health. The CDR3 region is CASRGQGTNQPQHF. DNA for the CDR3: TGTGCCAGCAGGGGACAGGGAACTAATCAGCCCCAGCATTTT.